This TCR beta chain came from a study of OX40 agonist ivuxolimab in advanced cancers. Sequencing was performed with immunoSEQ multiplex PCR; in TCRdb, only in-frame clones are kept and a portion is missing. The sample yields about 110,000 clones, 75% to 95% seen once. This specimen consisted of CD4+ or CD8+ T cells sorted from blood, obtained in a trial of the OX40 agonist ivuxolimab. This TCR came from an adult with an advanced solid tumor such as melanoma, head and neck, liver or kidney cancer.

CDR3 amino acids: CASSRYTGELFF. The CDR3 DNA sequence: TGCGCCAGCAGCAGGTACACCGGGGAGCTGTTTTTT. The V and J genes are TRBV5-1 and TRBJ2-2, with no clear D. Between the trimmed V and J ends, which lost 4 bases and 3 bases, there was a span of 4 bases. Germline V CDR1 and CDR2: SGHRS, YFSETQ. The CDR3 contains 12 residues.